The text below deals with one T cell receptor (beta chain). This record belongs to a study of blood T cell repertoires in COVID-19. Deletions cut 6 bases from V and 1 base from J, with 4 bases between. CDR3 length equals 13 residues. TCRdb keeps only in-frame clones here, not all; method: immunoSEQ multiplex PCR. The sample comprises about 150,000 clones, more than 80% of which are singletons, and approximately 3% rests with the top ten. The gene calls are TRBV12-3 or TRBV12-4 and TRBJ2-6; D gene ambiguous. Sample: peripheral blood. The clonotype comes from a woman between 55 and 75 years old with active COVID-19. The DNA of the CDR3 is TGTGCCAGCAGCCGTTCTGGGGCCAACGTCCTGACTTTC. Its protein product is CASSRSGANVLTF.